This is a list of T cell receptor beta chains from one sample in a study of cytomegalovirus exposure and HLA in healthy donors. The data were produced by immunoSEQ multiplex PCR, yet TCRdb's version contains in-frame clones alone and is incomplete. Here the sample spans 90,000 to 120,000 clones, 60% to 75% being singletons. Sequencing was carried out using PBMCs. The receptor set was obtained from a man aged 25 to 40 in good health and CMV-seronegative. CDR3s include the opening cysteine and the closing phenylalanine or tryptophan. A D gene is named only where the DNA matches it firmly. Clone size appears in some rows only: once, few, many, or a class for an expanded clone.

v_call	j_call	d_call	clone_size	cdr3_aa	cdr3_nt
TRBV19	TRBJ1-5	TRBD1	NA	CASSGQGGQPQHF	TGTGCCAGTAGCGGACAGGGAGGGCAGCCCCAGCATTTT
TRBV28	TRBJ2-1	TRBD1	NA	CASIPSPGQGRLAHYNEQFF	TGTGCCAGCATTCCATCGCCGGGACAGGGGCGGCTAGCGCACTACAATGAGCAGTTCTTC
TRBV28	TRBJ2-5	NA	many	CASSREETQYF	TGTGCCAGCAGCCGGGAAGAGACCCAGTACTTC
TRBV12-5	TRBJ2-5	TRBD2	few	CASALAGVMAETQYF	TGTGCTAGTGCCCTAGCGGGAGTAATGGCAGAGACCCAGTACTTC
TRBV6-1	TRBJ2-3	NA	NA	CASSEGRLEGTDTQYF	TGTGCCAGCAGCGAAGGTAGACTAGAGGGCACAGATACGCAGTATTTT
TRBV5-6	TRBJ2-3	NA	NA	CASRWDKAYTDTQYF	TGTGCCAGCAGATGGGACAAAGCATACACAGATACGCAGTATTTT
TRBV18	TRBJ2-2	NA	NA	CASSPQRDTGELFF	TGTGCCAGCTCACCACAGAGGGACACCGGGGAGCTGTTTTTT
TRBV19	TRBJ1-2	TRBD1	NA	CASRDRGAYGYTF	TGTGCCAGTAGAGACAGGGGGGCCTATGGCTACACCTTC
TRBV6-5	TRBJ1-1	NA	NA	CASSYSTGRRSEAFF	TGTGCCAGCAGTTACTCCACCGGAAGGAGGTCTGAAGCTTTCTTT
TRBV19	TRBJ2-5	TRBD2	NA	CASSMELAGGQETQYF	TGTGCCAGTAGTATGGAACTAGCGGGGGGCCAAGAGACCCAGTACTTC
TRBV9	TRBJ1-6	TRBD1	NA	CASSLGQGNSPLHF	TGTGCCAGCAGCCTGGGACAGGGAAATTCACCCCTCCACTTT
TRBV5-1	TRBJ1-1	NA	NA	CASSPLLMPRGNTEAFF	TGCGCCAGCAGCCCTCTCCTAATGCCCAGAGGAAACACTGAAGCTTTCTTT
TRBV5-1	TRBJ2-7	NA	NA	CASSLLGATSYEQYF	TGCGCCAGCAGCTTGTTGGGGGCAACCTCCTACGAGCAGTACTTC
TRBV7-3	TRBJ2-2	TRBD1	NA	CASGTGTNTGELFF	TGTGCCAGCGGGACAGGGACGAACACCGGGGAGCTGTTTTTT
TRBV5-1	TRBJ2-7	TRBD1	NA	CASSNRQGAPYEQYF	TGCGCCAGCAGCAATCGACAGGGGGCTCCCTACGAGCAGTACTTC
TRBV9	TRBJ2-2	TRBD2	NA	CASSALGLAGEAGELFF	TGTGCCAGCAGCGCCCTAGGACTAGCGGGGGAGGCCGGGGAGCTGTTTTTT
TRBV6-1	TRBJ2-7	NA	NA	CASNEGGASYEQYF	TGTGCCAGCAATGAAGGCGGGGCCTCCTACGAGCAGTACTTC
TRBV4-1	TRBJ1-4	NA	NA	CASSSGTTATNEKLFF	TGCGCCAGCAGTTCAGGAACCACTGCAACTAATGAAAAACTGTTTTTT
TRBV19	TRBJ2-3	TRBD2	NA	CASSSTSGSSDTQYF	TGTGCCAGTAGTAGCACTAGCGGGAGTAGTGATACGCAGTATTTT
TRBV7-3	TRBJ1-2	TRBD1	NA	CASSPRTGDGYTF	TGTGCCAGCAGCCCAAGGACAGGGGATGGCTACACCTTC
TRBV11-3	TRBJ2-5	TRBD1	NA	CASSSHHTGEETQYF	TGTGCCAGCAGCTCCCATCATACAGGGGAAGAGACCCAGTACTTC
TRBV7-9	TRBJ2-4	TRBD1	NA	CASSAHRDRVAKNIQYF	TGTGCCAGCAGCGCACACCGGGACAGGGTAGCCAAAAACATTCAGTACTTC
TRBV5-6	TRBJ2-7	NA	NA	CASSQGGTVSYEQYF	TGTGCCAGCAGCCAGGGCGGGACGGTCTCCTACGAGCAGTACTTC
TRBV5-1	TRBJ2-1	NA	few	CASSLGGQGNNEQFF	TGCGCCAGCAGCTTGGGTGGGCAGGGTAACAATGAGCAGTTCTTC
TRBV10-3	TRBJ2-3	NA	NA	CAISEGAGDTQYF	TGTGCCATCAGTGAGGGAGCGGGAGATACGCAGTATTTT
TRBV4-1	TRBJ2-1	TRBD1	NA	CASSLQPGQRLNEQFF	TGCGCCAGCAGCCTTCAACCGGGACAGAGACTCAATGAGCAGTTCTTC
TRBV28	TRBJ2-7	TRBD1	NA	CASSSNRGIKPYEQYF	TGTGCCAGCAGTTCAAACAGGGGTATAAAACCCTACGAGCAGTACTTC
TRBV2	TRBJ1-3	NA	NA	CASSEVGAPGNTIYF	TGTGCCAGCAGTGAAGTGGGGGCGCCTGGAAACACCATATATTTT
TRBV6-5	TRBJ1-1	TRBD1	few	CASRSGQYTEAFF	TGTGCCAGCAGGTCGGGACAGTACACTGAAGCTTTCTTT
TRBV28	TRBJ1-4	TRBD1	NA	CASRSFAGGYNEKLFF	TGTGCCAGCAGATCCTTCGCAGGGGGGTATAATGAAAAACTGTTTTTT
TRBV25-1	TRBJ2-1	NA	few	CASSESRQGGYNEQFF	TGTGCCAGCAGTGAGTCGCGGCAGGGGGGTTACAATGAGCAGTTCTTC
TRBV5-1	TRBJ2-1	TRBD2	NA	CASSAGTSGGNEQFF	TGCGCCAGCAGCGCAGGGACTAGCGGGGGCAATGAGCAGTTCTTC
TRBV4-1	TRBJ2-2	TRBD1	NA	CASSLPGQGMSTGELFF	TGCGCCAGCAGTCTACCGGGACAGGGAATGAGCACCGGGGAGCTGTTTTTT
TRBV2	TRBJ2-7	TRBD1	NA	CASPHGTGVGYEQYF	TGTGCCAGCCCTCACGGGACAGGGGTTGGTTACGAGCAGTACTTC
TRBV19	TRBJ2-5	NA	NA	CASSISSRQTQYF	TGTGCCAGTAGTATATCTAGCCGGCAGACCCAGTACTTC
TRBV11-2	TRBJ2-3	TRBD1	NA	CASSPDDRDWDTQYF	TGTGCCAGCAGCCCAGACGACAGGGATTGGGATACGCAGTATTTT
TRBV28	TRBJ1-1	TRBD1	NA	CASRNNRGGGTEAFF	TGTGCCAGCAGGAATAACAGGGGTGGGGGAACTGAAGCTTTCTTT
TRBV6-1	TRBJ2-1	TRBD1	NA	CASSKTGMGYNEQFF	TGTGCCAGCAGCAAGACAGGGATGGGATACAATGAGCAGTTCTTC
TRBV7-2	TRBJ1-5	NA	NA	CASSSPRGGGNQPQHF	TGTGCCAGCAGCTCCCCCCGGGGTGGAGGCAATCAGCCCCAGCATTTT
TRBV5-6	TRBJ2-2	NA	few	CASSTPTGRYTGELFF	TGTGCCAGCAGCACACCGACAGGGAGGTACACCGGGGAGCTGTTTTTT
TRBV4-1	TRBJ2-7	TRBD1	NA	CASSQGTGGLVGSYEQYF	TGCGCCAGCAGCCAAGGGACAGGGGGCTTAGTAGGGTCCTACGAGCAGTACTTC
TRBV6-5	TRBJ2-7	NA	NA	CASSYGAGEQYF	TGTGCCAGCAGTTATGGGGCCGGCGAGCAGTACTTC
TRBV7-3	TRBJ2-5	NA	NA	CASSNGNSQETQHF	TGTGCCAGCAGCAACGGGAACAGTCAAGAGACCCAGCACTTC
TRBV5-6	TRBJ2-1	TRBD2	NA	CASRGSGRPYNEQFF	TGTGCCAGCAGGGGTAGCGGGAGGCCCTACAATGAGCAGTTCTTC
TRBV19	TRBJ1-1	TRBD1	NA	CASIVYRGNFGNTEAFF	TGTGCCAGTATTGTCTACAGGGGAAATTTTGGGAACACTGAAGCTTTCTTT